Listed here are 8 T cell receptor beta chains from one sample, sequenced in a study of control samples from healthy donors and cancer patients. Clones were read by immunoSEQ multiplex PCR, and TCRdb kept only the in-frame ones, dropping some. Here the sample table reports about 200,000 clones. Sequencing was performed on blood. The source of these receptors is a woman aged 25 to 39 in good health.

The chain joins TRBV6-2 or TRBV6-3 to TRBJ2-7, with unresolved D. Germline assignment: CDR1 MNHEY and CDR2 SVGEGT. The ends were cut back, 2 bases at V and 6 bases at J, with 5 bases in the middle. CDR3 length: 11 amino acids. The CDR3 loop is CASSYPSEQYF. The DNA of the CDR3 is TGTGCCAGCAGTTACCCGAGCGAGCAGTACTTC.

The V call is TRBV7-9, the J call TRBJ1-1; tentative D call: TRBD1 (6 bases). This CDR3 has 14 amino acids. V lost 4 bases and J lost 6, with 15 bases in between. Germline V CDR1 and CDR2: SEHNR, FQNEAQ (reference sequence). For the CDR3, the DNA is TGTGCCAGCAGCTACCAGGGGCCCGTGGCTGAAGCTTTCTTT. Translated: CASSYQGPVAEAFF.

The chain links TRBV3-1 (or the pseudogene TRBV3-2) to TRBJ1-5; 7 positions agree with TRBD1. Germline-derived CDR1 and CDR2 are LGHDT and YNNKEL (reference sequence). Trimming removed 2 bases from V and 0 bases from J; junction bases left unmatched: 7. The CDR3 is made up of 17 amino acids. The DNA for the CDR3 is TGTGCCAGCAGCCAAAGGACAGGTCCAAATAGCAATCAGCCCCAGCATTTT. This gives the protein CASSQRTGPNSNQPQHF.

The chain couples TRBV6-2 or TRBV6-3 to TRBJ2-5; D is unclear. The CDR3 contains 17 residues. The ends were cut back, 2 bases at V and 0 bases at J, with 16 bases in the middle. Germline CDR1 MNHEY, CDR2 SVGEGT. This CDR3 reads CASSYIRPATHQETQYF. The CDR3 DNA reads as TGTGCCAGCAGTTACATTCGACCGGCGACACACCAAGAGACCCAGTACTTC.

The chain carries TRBV9 and TRBJ1-3; weak D call: TRBD1 (5 bases). The ends were cut back, 5 bases at V and 0 bases at J, with 15 bases in the middle. This CDR3 region has 16 residues. CDR1 and CDR2 from the germline V gene are SGDLS and YYNGEE. CDR3 region: CASSPGTFLSGNTIYF. The DNA of the CDR3 is TGTGCCAGCAGTCCCGGGACCTTCCTCTCTGGAAACACCATATATTTT.

V gene TRBV6-5 combines with J gene TRBJ1-1, with D possibly matching TRBD1 (5 bases). Per the germline V gene, CDR1 is MNHEY and CDR2 is SVGAGI. The CDR3 totals 13 residues. V was clipped by 6 bases and J by 4 bases, with 12 bases between them. The CDR3 is CASSPNRRTEAFF. The CDR3 coding sequence is TGTGCCAGCAGCCCAAACAGGCGCACTGAAGCTTTCTTT.

The chain carries TRBV5-1 and TRBJ2-7; the D gene is possibly TRBD1 (6 bases). The CDR3 consists of 16 residues. V was shortened by 1 base and J by 0 bases, with 14 bases between the two germline ends. Germline V gives CDR1 SGHRS, CDR2 YFSETQ. The CDR3 spells CASSLTGTRSSYEQYF. The CDR3 DNA sequence: TGCGCCAGCAGCTTGACAGGGACACGGAGCTCCTACGAGCAGTACTTC.

The rearrangement links TRBV7-9 to TRBJ2-7; TRBD2 matches at 13 bases. CDR1 and CDR2 (germline): SEHNR, FQNEAQ (reference sequence). The junction had 3 bases not matched to a gene; V was cut back by 0 bases and J by 4 bases. The CDR3 is made up of 16 amino acids. The CDR3 DNA follows: TGTGCCAGCAGCTTAGCTCCGGGACTAGCGGGGTACGAGCAGTACTTC. Translating gives CASSLAPGLAGYEQYF.